A single sample is the source of the 27 T cell receptor beta chains below, sequenced in a study of early T cells in non-severe SARS-CoV-2 infection. TCRdb re-analysed the 5' RACE reads in MiXCR, keeping a single row per CDR3 protein. The sample holds tens of thousands of distinct CDR3 sequences, 14% to 15% seen once. Source material: whole blood. Receptors were obtained from an adult who was a healthcare worker with PCR-confirmed SARS-CoV-2 infection or an uninfected control (not recorded which).

This sequence joins TRBV7-2 and TRBJ2-1, with D perhaps being TRBD1 or TRBD2 (5 bases each). V lost 6 bases, J lost 5 bases, and 14 bases lay in between. This CDR3 contains 14 residues. Germline lookup yields CDR1 SGHTA and CDR2 FQGNSA. The CDR3 DNA reads as TGTGCCAGCAGGACCCGGGACGGCAACAATGAGCAGTTCTTC. Encoded protein: CASRTRDGNNEQFF.

This clonotype was detected a few times. V and J are TRBV28 and TRBJ2-3; TRBD2 aligns across 10 bases. The germline gives CDR1 MDHEN, CDR2 SYDVKM. J gave up 2 bases and V 3 bases, and 5 bases lay outside the gene matches. The CDR3 loop spans 16 amino acids. CDR3 sequence reads: CASSFGLAGDTDTQYF. In DNA, the CDR3 is TGTGCCAGCAGTTTCGGGCTAGCGGGAGACACAGATACGCAGTATTTT.

The genes are TRBV12-3 or TRBV12-4 and TRBJ1-2; weak D call: TRBD1 (5 bases). The CDR3 extends over 12 amino acids. Trimming removed 6 bases from V and 8 bases from J, with 13 bases in between. The DNA of the CDR3 is TGTGCCAGCAGCCAGGGAAGCAACGGCTACACCTTC. Amino acids: CASSQGSNGYTF.

This rearrangement joins TRBV11-2 to TRBJ2-1; 9 nucleotides match TRBD2. Germline values: CDR1 SGHAT, CDR2 FQNNGV. V lost 5 bases and J lost 2; bases outside the gene matches: 7. CDR3 length equals 16 residues. CDR3 sequence: CASSPRLADTYNEQFF. In DNA, the CDR3 is TGTGCCAGCAGCCCGCGACTAGCGGATACCTACAATGAGCAGTTCTTC.

This clonotype was counted a single time. The chain has TRBV5-1 and TRBJ2-3, with TRBD2 matching 7 bases. Germline V lookup: CDR1 SGHRS, CDR2 YFSETQ. Germline trimming cut 4 bases from V and 0 bases from J; bases unmatched to any gene: 5. The CDR3 extends over 15 amino acids. The CDR3 sequence: CASSLEAGSTDTQYF. CDR3 coding DNA: TGCGCCAGCAGCCTAGAAGCGGGGAGCACAGATACGCAGTATTTT.

This chain joins TRBV4-3 and TRBJ1-5; TRBD1 might be the D (5 bases). This CDR3 region has 16 residues. From germline, CDR1 is LGHNA and CDR2 YSLEER. Trimming pared 1 base from V and 7 bases from J, leaving 17 bases between. CDR3 region: CASSQVIGQGLQPQHF. DNA for the CDR3: TGCGCCAGCAGCCAAGTAATCGGGCAGGGATTACAGCCCCAGCATTTT.

V and J are TRBV7-9 and TRBJ1-1; D is unresolved. The CDR3 covers 14 residues. Trimming cost V 1 base and J 1 base, with 7 bases left between them. CDR1 is SEHNR, CDR2 FQNEAQ, per germline (reference sequence). The CDR3 DNA reads as TGTGCCAGCAGCTTAGTAGTTGAGAACACTGAAGCTTTCTTT. This encodes CASSLVVENTEAFF.

The chain combines TRBV24-1 with TRBJ2-5; the D gene is possibly TRBD1 (5 bases). Looked up from germline, CDR1 is KGHDR and CDR2 is SFDVKD. The CDR3 runs 15 residues. The ends were cut back, 0 bases at V and 5 bases at J, with 12 bases in the middle. CDR3 amino acids: CATSDLQGSGETQYF. The DNA of the CDR3 is TGTGCCACCAGTGATTTGCAGGGCTCCGGGGAGACCCAGTACTTC.

At least ten counts were recorded for this clonotype. This sequence joins TRBV30 and TRBJ2-3; D possibly corresponds to TRBD2 (5 bases). The CDR3 runs 15 residues. V lost 5 bases and J lost 9, with 24 bases in between. Per germline, CDR1 GTSNPN and CDR2 SVGIG (reference sequence). The CDR3 nucleotides are TGTGCCTGGGGTTGGGAGATGGGTAAGAAAGACACGCAGTATTTT. It encodes CAWGWEMGKKDTQYF. Drawing the rest from reference TRBV30 and TRBJ2-3, the complete variable domain is SQTIHQWPATLVQPVGSPLSLECTVEGTSNPNLYWYRQAAGRGLQLLFYSVGIGQISSEVPQNLSASRPQDRQFILSSKKLLLSDSGFYLCAWGWEMGKKDTQYFGPGTRLTVL.

The V call is TRBV19, the J call TRBJ2-2; D possibly corresponds to TRBD2 (6 bases). V was pared by 2 bases and J by 0 bases, with 7 bases between. This CDR3 has 15 amino acids. Germline V gene lookup returns CDR1 LNHDA and CDR2 SQIVND (reference sequence). DNA of the CDR3: TGTGCCAGTAGTATATCTAGCGCGAACACCGGGGAGCTGTTTTTT. It is translated as CASSISSANTGELFF.

This clonotype was counted a few times. The chain uses TRBV28 and TRBJ1-6; possibly TRBD1 for D (5 bases). The germline V gene encodes CDR1 MDHEN and CDR2 SYDVKM. Trimming pared 2 bases from V and 0 bases from J, leaving 8 bases between. CDR3 size: 16 residues. The CDR3 region has the DNA TGTGCCAGCAGTTTAGGGGGGAGCTCCTATAATTCACCCCTCCACTTT. As protein: CASSLGGSSYNSPLHF.

This clonotype has just a few counts. This rearrangement joins TRBV10-3 to TRBJ2-2; no clear D. V shed 4 bases and J shed 5 bases, with 5 bases lying between them. Germline CDR1 and CDR2: ENHRY and SYGVKD. The CDR3 has 12 residues. DNA of the CDR3: TGTGCCATCAGTGGGGGTACCGGGGAGCTGTTTTTT. As protein: CAISGGTGELFF.

This rearrangement joins TRBV28 to TRBJ1-5, with 9 bases that match TRBD1. CDR3 length equals 16 residues. J lost 5 bases, V lost 4 bases, and 9 bases had no gene match. Germline loops: CDR1 MDHEN, CDR2 SYDVKM. CDR3 bases: TGTGCCAGCAGTTCAATAGACAGGGGGAGCGATCAGCCCCAGCATTTT. This encodes CASSSIDRGSDQPQHF.

V and J are TRBV9 and TRBJ1-6; 7 bases line up with TRBD1. There are 16 residues in the CDR3. The V and J ends lost 3 bases and 7 bases, in that order; junction bases with no gene match: 10. Germline V gives CDR1 SGDLS, CDR2 YYNGEE. For the CDR3, the DNA is TGTGCCAGCAGCGGAAGAACGACAGGGACAAATTCACCCCTCCACTTT. Protein product: CASSGRTTGTNSPLHF.

This clonotype has just a few counts. V usage is TRBV5-1 and J usage is TRBJ2-5; TRBD2 matches at 12 bases. This CDR3 comprises 16 residues. From germline, CDR1 is SGHRS and CDR2 YFSETQ. J gave up 4 bases and V 0 bases, and 4 bases lay outside the gene matches. The CDR3 DNA sequence: TGCGCCAGCAGCTTGGAAAAGACTAGCGGGAGAGAGACCCAGTACTTC. Its protein product is CASSLEKTSGRETQYF.

This clonotype was counted only a few times. CDR3 DNA sequence: TGTGCCAGCAGCTTTGGCGGGAGGGCCTACACAGATACGCAGTATTTT. It translates to CASSFGGRAYTDTQYF. The chain combines TRBV7-8 with TRBJ2-3, with TRBD2 matching 9 bases. Germline CDR1 SGHVS, CDR2 FQNEAQ. J lost 2 bases, V lost 3 bases, and 6 bases had no gene match. The CDR3 is made up of 16 amino acids.

This clonotype was recorded many times. The chain uses TRBV30 and TRBJ1-2; 7 nucleotides line up with TRBD1. V lost 3 bases and J lost 8; bases outside the gene matches: 9. CDR1 GTSNPN and CDR2 SVGIG come from the germline V gene (reference sequence). The CDR3 sequence is 13 residues long. This CDR3 is CAWSLDRDRGYTF. CDR3 nucleotide sequence: TGTGCCTGGAGCCTTGACAGGGACCGGGGCTACACCTTC.

This clonotype was found a few times. The V gene is TRBV6-4, the J gene TRBJ2-7; TRBD1 aligns across 7 bases. CDR1 is MRHNA and CDR2 is SNTAGT in the germline V gene. V was pared by 8 bases and J by 3 bases, with 13 bases of the junction left unmatched. The length of the CDR3 is 15 residues. CDR3 nucleotide sequence: TGTGCCAGCTCCAGGGACGGGACAGCTAACTACGAGCAGTACTTC. Translated, it gives CASSRDGTANYEQYF.

A few counts support this clonotype. The chain carries TRBV12-3 or TRBV12-4 and TRBJ1-1; tentatively, D is TRBD1 (6 bases). The CDR3 has 14 residues. With 4 bases removed from V and 11 bases from J, the gap between germline ends came to 20 bases. The CDR3 bases are TGTGCCAGCAGTTCATCTGGACAGATCCGGACGGCTTTCTTT. Amino acids: CASSSSGQIRTAFF.

Comment on this clonotype: Since a much larger clone is just one base distant, this may be a read error. V usage is TRBV12-3 or TRBV12-4 and J usage is TRBJ2-2; D not certain. This CDR3 has 14 residues. The CDR3 loop reads CASTLMSSGGELFF. CDR3 sequence (DNA): TGTGCCAGCACTTTAATGTCTTCGGGCGGGGAGCTGTTTTTT.

In its sample, this clonotype was seen many times. The chain is built from TRBV20-1 and TRBJ1-6, with a weak D call TRBD1 (5 bases). The V gene lost 6 bases and the J gene lost 6 bases, with 15 bases spanning the gap. Per germline, CDR1 DFQATT and CDR2 SNEGSKA (reference sequence). The CDR3 totals 14 residues. Here the CDR3 reads CSAQTGPPNSPLHF. The CDR3 bases are TGCAGTGCGCAAACAGGACCCCCTAATTCACCCCTCCACTTT.

The gene calls are TRBV6-5 and TRBJ2-1, with D perhaps being TRBD1 or TRBD2 (5 bases each). There are 14 residues in the CDR3. CDR1 and CDR2 (germline): MNHEY, SVGAGI. V lost 6 bases and J 12 bases, leaving 21 bases between the germline ends. DNA for the CDR3: TGTGCCAGCAGCTCCGGGACCCGACCCGGGCGGCAGTTCTTC. Protein product: CASSSGTRPGRQFF.

This clonotype was seen more than once but under ten times. The V and J genes are TRBV7-3 and TRBJ2-1, with D maybe TRBD2 (5 bases). CDR3 size: 12 residues. Trimming took 5 bases from V and 11 from J, leaving 13 bases between them. Germline CDR1 and CDR2: SGHTA and FQGTGA. CDR3 in DNA: TGTGCCAGCAGCCCCGACGGAGGTCAGCAGTTCTTC. It codes for CASSPDGGQQFF.

This clonotype has just a few counts. The gene calls are TRBV12-3 or TRBV12-4 and TRBJ2-2; 13 bases align to TRBD2. Trimming cost V 5 bases and J 5 bases; bases outside gene matches: 2. CDR3 size: 15 residues. DNA for the CDR3: TGTGCCAGCAGTGTGGGACTAGCGGGAACCGGGGAGCTGTTTTTT. This translates into CASSVGLAGTGELFF.

This clonotype was counted many times. V usage is TRBV12-3 or TRBV12-4 and J usage is TRBJ2-5; D uncertain. V was clipped by 6 bases and J by 5 bases, with 19 bases between them. The CDR3 consists of 15 residues. The CDR3 loop reads CASRTFYGALETQYF. CDR3 bases: TGTGCCAGCAGGACGTTCTATGGTGCATTGGAGACCCAGTACTTC.

This clonotype was observed a few times. This chain joins TRBV28 and TRBJ1-5; 7 bases are shared with TRBD1. The germline V gene encodes CDR1 MDHEN and CDR2 SYDVKM. The CDR3 runs 12 residues. The V segment lost 6 bases and the J segment 9 bases; nucleotides outside the gene matches: 5. The CDR3 protein is CASRRQGGPQHF. CDR3 nucleotide sequence: TGTGCCAGCAGAAGACAGGGCGGGCCCCAGCATTTT.

Here the CDR3 DNA reads TGCAGTGCTAAGGGACAGGGGGCTGAGACAGATACGCAGTATTTT. Translated: CSAKGQGAETDTQYF. The chain carries TRBV20-1 and TRBJ2-3, with 12 bases lining up with TRBD1. V lost 4 bases and J lost 3; bases outside the gene matches: 5. The germline V gene encodes CDR1 DFQATT and CDR2 SNEGSKA (reference sequence). This CDR3 comprises 15 residues.